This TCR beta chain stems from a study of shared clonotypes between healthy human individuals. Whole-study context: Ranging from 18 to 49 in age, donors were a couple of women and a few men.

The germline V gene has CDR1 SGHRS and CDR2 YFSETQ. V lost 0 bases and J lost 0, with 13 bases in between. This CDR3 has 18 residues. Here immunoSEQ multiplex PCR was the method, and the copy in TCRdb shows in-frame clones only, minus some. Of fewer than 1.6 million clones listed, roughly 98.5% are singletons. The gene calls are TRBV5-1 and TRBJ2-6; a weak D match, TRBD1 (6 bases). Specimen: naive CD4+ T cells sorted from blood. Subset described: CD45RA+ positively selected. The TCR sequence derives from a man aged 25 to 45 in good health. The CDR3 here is CASSLVDSFFSGANVLTF. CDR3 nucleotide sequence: TGCGCCAGCAGCTTGGTGGACAGCTTTTTCTCTGGGGCCAACGTCCTGACTTTC.